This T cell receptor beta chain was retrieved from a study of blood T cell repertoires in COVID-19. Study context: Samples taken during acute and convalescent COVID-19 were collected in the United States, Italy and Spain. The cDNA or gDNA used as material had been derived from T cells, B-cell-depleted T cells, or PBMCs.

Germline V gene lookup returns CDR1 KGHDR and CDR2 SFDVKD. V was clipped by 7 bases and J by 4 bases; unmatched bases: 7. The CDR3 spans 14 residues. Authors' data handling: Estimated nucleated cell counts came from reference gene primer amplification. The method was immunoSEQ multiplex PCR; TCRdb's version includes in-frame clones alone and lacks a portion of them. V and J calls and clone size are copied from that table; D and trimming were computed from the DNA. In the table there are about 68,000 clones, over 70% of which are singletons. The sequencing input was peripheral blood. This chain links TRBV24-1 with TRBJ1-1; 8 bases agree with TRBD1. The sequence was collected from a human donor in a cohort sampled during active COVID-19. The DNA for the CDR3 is TGTGCCACCAGGGGGACAGGACCGAGCACTGAAGCTTTCTTT. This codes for CATRGTGPSTEAFF.